Shown below are 31 T cell receptor beta chains from a single sample sequenced in a study of Graves' ophthalmopathy and Graves' hyperthyroidism. RNA served as the template for amplifying TCR beta CDR3 regions. The workflow started with a first-round RT-PCR run with HTBI primers and then moved on to a second-round multiplex PCR. TCRdb used MiXCR to reprocess the multiplex PCR reads, holding one entry per CDR3 protein. The sample lists 230,000 or so distinct CDR3 sequences; around 45% were seen once. Source material: peripheral blood. These receptors were collected from an adult man with Graves' ophthalmopathy.

This clonotype has only one observation. At one boundary the junction diverges from the germline segment, which might be a read error. The chain joins TRBV7-9 to TRBJ2-7; 7 bases align to TRBD2. The CDR3 has 12 amino acids. Germline values: CDR1 SEHNR, CDR2 FQNEAQ (reference sequence). CDR3: CASSLGLGEQCF. The DNA of the CDR3 is TGCGCCAGCAGCTTAGGACTAGGCGAGCAGTGCTTC. The full variable domain, in which reference TRBV7-9 and TRBJ2-7 provide the parts outside the CDR3, is DTGVSQNPRHKITKRGQNVTFRCDPISEHNRLYWYRQTLGQGPEFLTYFQNEAQLEKSRLLSDRFSAERPKGSFSTLEIQRTEQGDSAMYLCASSLGLGEQCFGPGTRLTVT.

V and J are TRBV7-3 and TRBJ1-5, with unresolved D. The CDR3 contains 13 residues. Germline CDR1 and CDR2: SGHTA and FQGTGA. V shed 0 bases and J shed 2 bases, with 2 bases lying between them. The CDR3 DNA sequence: TGTGCCAGCAGCTTAACGGGCAATCAGCCCCAGCATTTT. Translation: CASSLTGNQPQHF.

This clonotype was detected many times. The chain joins TRBV7-2 to TRBJ2-6; no firm D call. Looked up from germline, CDR1 is SGHTA and CDR2 is FQGNSA. The CDR3 is 13 residues long. V was shortened by 4 bases and J by 2 bases, with 3 bases between the two germline ends. CDR3 coding DNA: TGTGCCAGCAGCTATCCTGGGGCCAACGTCCTGACTTTC. Translating it yields CASSYPGANVLTF.

This clonotype was seen only a few times. This sequence joins TRBV2 and TRBJ2-5, with D possibly TRBD2 on 6 matching bases. CDR1 SNHLY and CDR2 FYNNEI come from the germline V gene. This CDR3 contains 15 residues. V lost 7 bases and J 1 base, leaving 16 bases between the germline ends. The DNA for the CDR3 is TGTGCCAGCAACGGGGGACGGAAGATCCAAGAGACCCAGTACTTC. Translated, it gives CASNGGRKIQETQYF.

This clonotype has just a few counts. This chain joins TRBV20-1 and TRBJ2-5, with D possibly being TRBD1 (6 bases). The CDR3 runs to 13 residues. From germline, CDR1 is DFQATT and CDR2 SNEGSKA (reference sequence). The V and J ends lost 5 bases and 4 bases respectively, with 14 bases between them. The CDR3 is CSASTGGAETQYF. The CDR3 nucleotides read TGCAGTGCTTCGACTGGGGGCGCAGAGACCCAGTACTTC.

This rearrangement joins TRBV29-1 to TRBJ1-1; possible D gene TRBD1, 5 bases. V gave up 5 bases and J gave up 1 base, with 14 bases separating them. Germline CDR1 and CDR2: SQVTM and ANQGSEA. This CDR3 is 14 amino acids long. The DNA of the CDR3 is TGCAGCGTTAAACGGCAGGGTGCGAACACTGAAGCTTTCTTT. Translating it yields CSVKRQGANTEAFF.

This clonotype has just a few counts. This rearrangement joins TRBV19 to TRBJ1-1; D may be TRBD1 (6 bases). The germline V and J ends were trimmed by 10 bases and 6 bases, with 18 bases remaining between them. This CDR3 region has 13 residues. CDR1 is LNHDA, CDR2 SQIVND, per germline (reference sequence). CDR3 sequence reads: CATPKRGVPEAFF. CDR3 bases: TGTGCCACCCCGAAAAGGGGGGTCCCTGAAGCTTTCTTT.

This rearrangement joins TRBV25-1 to TRBJ1-5; no reliable D call. The V and J ends lost 5 bases and 5 bases respectively, with 16 bases between them. Per germline, CDR1 MGHDK and CDR2 SYGVNS. The CDR3 extends over 15 amino acids. DNA for the CDR3: TGTGCCAGCAGTTCAGCCGGACGGGTCCATCAGCCCCAGCATTTT. As protein: CASSSAGRVHQPQHF.

The chain joins TRBV9 to TRBJ1-1; unclear D gene. This CDR3 has 12 residues. CDR1 is SGDLS and CDR2 is YYNGEE in the germline V gene. V dropped 4 bases and J dropped 5 bases, with 9 bases sitting between them. The chain's CDR3 is CASSSDGTEAFF. For the CDR3, the DNA is TGTGCCAGCAGCTCGGACGGAACTGAAGCTTTCTTT.

The chain joins TRBV2 to TRBJ2-3, with TRBD1 as a possible D gene (6 bases). The germline V gene encodes CDR1 SNHLY and CDR2 FYNNEI. The CDR3 contains 15 residues. Trimming removed 10 bases from V and 1 base from J, with 18 bases in between. CDR3: CATQGSQVGTDTQYF. The DNA of the CDR3 is TGTGCCACCCAGGGGTCCCAGGTGGGCACAGATACGCAGTATTTT.

The chain carries TRBV29-1 and TRBJ1-1; possibly TRBD1 for D (5 bases). This CDR3 has 11 residues. Germline V CDR1 and CDR2: SQVTM, ANQGSEA. Trimming removed 6 bases at V and 10 bases at J, with 15 bases between. CDR3 region: CSVRGGDVAFF. CDR3 sequence (DNA): TGCAGCGTCCGAGGAGGGGATGTAGCTTTCTTT.

A few counts support this clonotype. The chain joins TRBV12-3 or TRBV12-4 to TRBJ1-4, with a possible D match to TRBD1 (6 bases). Trimming cost V 1 base and J 7 bases, with 16 bases left between them. This CDR3 region has 16 residues. This CDR3 reads CASSLGGARTLEKLFF. The DNA for the CDR3 is TGTGCCAGCAGTTTAGGGGGGGCACGCACTCTTGAAAAACTGTTTTTT.

The chain has TRBV4-1 and TRBJ2-7; D could derive from TRBD1 or TRBD2 (5 bases each). Germline V gene lookup returns CDR1 MGHRA and CDR2 YSYEKL. V lost 9 bases and J lost 1, with 13 bases in between. The length of the CDR3 is 13 residues. The CDR3 sequence is CASRPGGSYEQYF. In nucleotides, the CDR3 is TGCGCCAGTAGGCCTGGGGGTTCCTACGAGCAGTACTTC.

The J gene is TRBJ1-1, the V gene TRBV7-9; no clear D gene. The length of the CDR3 is 16 residues. The V gene lost 1 base and the J gene lost 2 bases, with 14 bases spanning the gap. CDR1 and CDR2 (germline): SEHNR, FQNEAQ (reference sequence). The CDR3 protein is CASSLVREPENTEAFF. The CDR3 DNA sequence: TGTGCCAGCAGCTTAGTTCGGGAGCCGGAAAACACTGAAGCTTTCTTT. The full variable domain, its missing parts supplied by reference TRBV7-9 and TRBJ1-1, is DTGVSQNPRHKITKRGQNVTFRCDPISEHNRLYWYRQTLGQGPEFLTYFQNEAQLEKSRLLSDRFSAERPKGSFSTLEIQRTEQGDSAMYLCASSLVREPENTEAFFGQGTRLTVV.

The sample holds a few counts of this clonotype. The V call is TRBV15, the J call TRBJ1-6; D gene ambiguous. Germline values: CDR1 LNHNV, CDR2 YYDKDF (reference sequence). This CDR3 is 19 amino acids long. Trimming stripped 5 bases from V and 1 base from J, with 21 bases between. CDR3 nucleotide sequence: TGTGCCACCAGCGGAACACCTCGCTGGGTTGAATCCTATAATTCACCCCTCCACTTT. It codes for CATSGTPRWVESYNSPLHF.

A single count supports this clonotype. Given the absence of the conserved phenylalanine or tryptophan at the CDR3 end, a read error is likely. The chain employs TRBV10-1 and TRBJ2-7, with 13 nucleotides matching TRBD2. Germline V gene data show CDR1 as WNHNN and CDR2 as SYGVQD (reference sequence). This CDR3 is 17 amino acids long. The V gene end was trimmed by 4 bases and the J gene end by 0 bases; junction bases not matched to a gene: 6. CDR3 DNA sequence: TGCGCCAGCAGTGTTCGGACTAGCGGGGGCATCTCCTACGAGCAGTACTCC. Translation: CASSVRTSGGISYEQYS.

The chain employs TRBV7-2 and TRBJ2-7; D is perhaps TRBD1 (6 bases). V was shortened by 8 bases and J by 0 bases, with 17 bases between the two germline ends. The CDR3 spans 15 residues. Germline V CDR1 and CDR2: SGHTA, FQGNSA. Written as DNA, the CDR3 is TGTGCCAGCGGTATCCCTGCGACAGGCTCCTACGAGCAGTACTTC. It yields the protein CASGIPATGSYEQYF.

The chain recombines TRBV20-1 with TRBJ1-5, with D possibly TRBD1 on 6 matching bases. Germline values: CDR1 DFQATT, CDR2 SNEGSKA (reference sequence). The CDR3 has 14 amino acids. V dropped 5 bases and J dropped 4 bases, with 15 bases sitting between them. This CDR3 is CSAHPGQVNQPQHF. The CDR3, as DNA: TGCAGTGCTCATCCGGGACAAGTGAATCAGCCCCAGCATTTT.

In this sample, this clonotype turned up a few times. The chain's CDR3 is CASSLAVGHTTEAFF. The CDR3 DNA sequence: TGTGCCAGCAGTCTCGCGGTGGGACATACCACTGAAGCTTTCTTT. The chain combines TRBV27 with TRBJ1-1; D is perhaps TRBD1 (6 bases). V lost 5 bases and J lost 4, with 17 bases in between. The CDR3 has 15 residues. Per the germline V gene, CDR1 is MNHEY and CDR2 is SMNVEV (reference sequence).

This clonotype showed up just a few times. This chain joins TRBV5-1 and TRBJ2-7, with a weak D call TRBD2 (6 bases). Germline CDR1 is SGHRS and CDR2 is YFSETQ. The CDR3 is made up of 12 amino acids. Trimming took 0 bases from V and 9 from J, leaving 10 bases between them. The CDR3 loop reads CASSLGEEGQYF. The CDR3 DNA sequence: TGCGCCAGCAGCTTGGGGGAGGAAGGGCAGTACTTC. Looking up the rest from reference TRBV5-1 and TRBJ2-7 gives the full variable domain: KAGVTQTPRYLIKTRGQQVTLSCSPISGHRSVSWYQQTPGQGLQFLFEYFSETQRNKGNFPGRFSGRQFSNSRSEMNVSTLELGDSALYLCASSLGEEGQYFGPGTRLTVT.

The chain uses TRBV29-1 and TRBJ2-5, with TRBD2 as a possible D gene (7 bases). Per germline, CDR1 SQVTM and CDR2 ANQGSEA. This CDR3 spans 14 amino acids. Trimming pared 5 bases from V and 10 bases from J, leaving 23 bases between. The CDR3 loop is CSVIEGGIYSLQYF. In DNA form, the CDR3 reads TGCAGCGTTATAGAGGGGGGGATATATTCTCTCCAGTACTTC.

This chain links TRBV20-1 with TRBJ1-5; TRBD1 matches 7 bases. Germline V gene lookup returns CDR1 DFQATT and CDR2 SNEGSKA (reference sequence). This CDR3 is 13 amino acids long. The V segment lost 3 bases and the J segment 6 bases; nucleotides outside the gene matches: 5. CDR3 nucleotide sequence: TGCAGTGCTAGTAAGGGGGCGAGTCAGCCCCAGCATTTT. This translates into CSASKGASQPQHF.

The V call is TRBV7-2, the J call TRBJ2-7, with D perhaps matching TRBD1 (6 bases). The germline V gene has CDR1 SGHTA and CDR2 FQGNSA. The CDR3 contains 15 residues. V was trimmed by 5 bases and J by 0 bases, leaving 14 bases between them. For the CDR3, the DNA is TGTGCCAGCAGCCAGGCAGGGGCGGGCTCCTACGAGCAGTACTTC. Protein: CASSQAGAGSYEQYF.

The chain has TRBV12-3 or TRBV12-4 and TRBJ1-1, with unresolved D. Trimming shortened V by 3 bases and J by 1 base, and 6 bases separated the two germline ends. The CDR3 length is 13 residues. The CDR3 protein is CASSFPGNTEAFF. The CDR3 nucleotides are TGTGCCAGCAGTTTTCCCGGGAACACTGAAGCTTTCTTT.

A single count supports this clonotype. The germline gene is not matched at one end of the junction; a read error may be the cause. The chain couples TRBV4-1 to TRBJ1-3; maybe TRBD1 (6 bases). The CDR3 runs 16 residues. Germline assignment: CDR1 MGHRA and CDR2 YSYEKL. The CDR3 sequence is CASSDHRATSGNTIYF. CDR3 bases: TGTGCCAGCAGCGATCACAGGGCCACCTCTGGAAACACCATATATTTT.

The CDR3 DNA is TGTGCCAGCAGTGAAGGCCGGGGACTGATGTATGGCTACACCTTC. Translation: CASSEGRGLMYGYTF. The chain carries TRBV25-1 and TRBJ1-2; TRBD1 might be the D (5 bases). This CDR3 region has 15 residues. V shed 2 bases and J shed 5 bases, with 15 bases lying between them. Germline CDR1 and CDR2: MGHDK and SYGVNS.

This clonotype was seen ten or more times. The chain has TRBV19 and TRBJ1-4; D is unresolved. V was cut by 5 bases and J by 5 bases, with 12 bases left in between. The V gene's germline CDR1 is LNHDA and CDR2 SQIVND (reference sequence). The CDR3 contains 14 residues. In nucleotides, the CDR3 is TGTGCCAGTAGTCCTGGTGGGCAGAATGAAAAACTGTTTTTT. This encodes CASSPGGQNEKLFF.

J is TRBJ1-4 and V is TRBV10-3, with D possibly TRBD1 on 6 matching bases. The CDR3 has 14 amino acids. Germline CDR1 reads ENHRY; CDR2 reads SYGVKD. Between the trimmed V and J ends, which lost 10 bases and 5 bases, there was a span of 17 bases. The CDR3 DNA is TGTGCCAGCAGCCAAACAGGGTTGAATGAAAAACTGTTTTTT. Residues: CASSQTGLNEKLFF.

This sequence joins TRBV9 and TRBJ2-5; 7 bases are a match to TRBD1. J lost 11 bases, V lost 4 bases, and 17 bases had no gene match. CDR1 is SGDLS and CDR2 is YYNGEE in the germline V gene. The CDR3 totals 15 residues. CDR3: CASSLPGTVAREQYF. In DNA, the CDR3 is TGTGCCAGCAGCCTTCCCGGGACAGTCGCAAGGGAGCAGTACTTC.

This clonotype occurred a few times. The chain links TRBV9 to TRBJ1-5, with D unresolved. V lost 0 bases and J 2 bases, leaving 9 bases between the germline ends. The CDR3 extends over 15 amino acids. In germline, CDR1 is SGDLS, CDR2 YYNGEE. CDR3 sequence reads: CASSVAGGGNQPQHF. The CDR3 nucleotides read TGTGCCAGCAGCGTAGCGGGAGGAGGCAATCAGCCCCAGCATTTT.

V gene TRBV7-2 combines with J gene TRBJ2-7, with a tentative D call TRBD1 (5 bases). The CDR3 spans 14 residues. V lost 4 bases and J 3 bases, leaving 13 bases between the germline ends. Germline V lookup: CDR1 SGHTA, CDR2 FQGNSA. As DNA, the CDR3 is TGTGCCAGCAGCTCTTCATTAGACAGCTACGAGCAGTACTTC. Translation: CASSSSLDSYEQYF.